This is a list of T cell receptor beta chains from one sample in a study of blood T cell repertoires in COVID-19. The data were produced by immunoSEQ multiplex PCR, yet TCRdb's version contains in-frame clones alone and is incomplete. There are around 250,000 clones in the sample; around 88% occur only once, and more than 1% lies in the top ten. Material for sequencing was PBMCs or T cells enriched from blood (not recorded which). The receptors shown here come from a woman in her thirties or forties with acute COVID-19. Both conserved end residues are part of each CDR3. Each record gives: J gene, D gene, clone size, V gene, CDR3 DNA, CDR3 protein. The D gene is left open where the match is weak. The size entry is marked missing in some rows and otherwise reads once, few, many or a size class.

TRBJ2-1	.	.	TRBV7-9	TGTGCCAGCACTTCGTCGGGAGTTGATGAGCAGTTCTTC	CASTSSGVDEQFF
TRBJ2-2	.	.	TRBV12-5	TGTGCTAGTGGTTTGTCACATACAGGCACCGGGGAGCTGTTTTTT	CASGLSHTGTGELFF
TRBJ1-2	.	.	TRBV3-1/TRBV3-2	TGTGCCAGCAGCCAAGAGTCCCAGGGATACGGCTACACCTTC	CASSQESQGYGYTF
TRBJ1-1	.	many	TRBV12-3/TRBV12-4	TGTGCCAGCCGTATTGGGGGGTACACTGAAGCTTTCTTT	CASRIGGYTEAFF
TRBJ2-3	TRBD2	.	TRBV6-1	TGTGCCAGCAGTGAAATAGCGGGAGATCGGGCAGATACGCAGTATTTT	CASSEIAGDRADTQYF
TRBJ1-5	.	.	TRBV7-9	TGTGCCAGCAGCTTAGCCAGGATTGGGTACAATCAGCCCCAGCATTTT	CASSLARIGYNQPQHF
TRBJ1-3	.	few	TRBV7-2	TGTGCCAGCAGCGGCGACACTCTCTCTGGAAACACCATATATTTT	CASSGDTLSGNTIYF
TRBJ2-7	.	.	TRBV18	TGTGCCAGCTCACCGACAGCCAAGGGCTACGAGCAGTACTTC	CASSPTAKGYEQYF
TRBJ2-7	TRBD2	.	TRBV18	TGTGCCAGCTCACCACCGGGACTAGCGGGAGGCGGCGAGCAGTACTTC	CASSPPGLAGGGEQYF
TRBJ1-1	.	.	TRBV30	TGTGCCTGGAGCTCTCGGCAGGGGTTCCCTGAAGCTTTCTTT	CAWSSRQGFPEAFF
TRBJ2-1	TRBD1	.	TRBV4-1	TGCGCCAGCAGCCAACGCGCGGGACAGGGCGCCTACAATGAGCAGTTCTTC	CASSQRAGQGAYNEQFF
TRBJ1-2	TRBD1	.	TRBV10-3	TGTGCCTCCCGGACAGGCGGTTTGGTAAACTATGGCTACACCTTC	CASRTGGLVNYGYTF
TRBJ1-3	.	.	TRBV19	TGTGCCAGTAGTATAGCCAGAAGATCTGGAAACACCATATATTTT	CASSIARRSGNTIYF
TRBJ2-3	TRBD2	once	TRBV27	TGTGCCAGCAGTACGGGACTAGATACAGATACGCAGTATTTT	CASSTGLDTDTQYF
TRBJ1-2	TRBD1	.	TRBV7-3	TGTGCCAGCAGCCCCTCCAACAGGGGAGGCTACACCTTC	CASSPSNRGGYTF
TRBJ1-3	TRBD1	once	TRBV6-5	TGTGCCAGCAGCTCTGGGACAGTTGGAAACACCATATATTTT	CASSSGTVGNTIYF
TRBJ1-1	.	.	TRBV30	TGTGCCTGGAGTGGGGCCTTCTACAGGGAACCAAGACCTGAAGCTTTCTTT	CAWSGAFYREPRPEAFF
TRBJ2-7	.	.	TRBV12-3/TRBV12-4	TGTGCCAGCAGCCGCGCGAGGGAGCAGTACTTC	CASSRAREQYF
TRBJ2-6	.	.	TRBV7-6	TGTGCCAGCAGCTTATCGATCAGTCTCTCTGGGGCCAACGTCCTGACTTTC	CASSLSISLSGANVLTF
TRBJ1-2	.	.	TRBV28	TGTGCCAGCAGTTTCGTAGGGGCCCTTGGCTACACCTTC	CASSFVGALGYTF
TRBJ2-2	TRBD1	.	TRBV5-1	TGCGCCAGCACCCCCGCAGGGGGCGACACCGGGGAGCTGTTTTTT	CASTPAGGDTGELFF
TRBJ1-4	.	.	TRBV4-1	TGCGCCAGCAGCCAGGAGGGGTCTAGGGAAAAACTGTTTTTT	CASSQEGSREKLFF
TRBJ2-7	TRBD2	.	TRBV7-8	TGTGCCAGCAGCTTTCTAACGGCGGGAGGAGGGGGCGAGCAGTACTTC	CASSFLTAGGGGEQYF
TRBJ1-2	.	.	TRBV6-5	TGTGCCAGCAGTTTGCCGGGCTCGGGGGGCTACACCTTC	CASSLPGSGGYTF
TRBJ2-1	TRBD2	.	TRBV6-2/TRBV6-3	TGTGCCAGCAGTTACTTTTGGGGGACTAGCGGGAGCAATGAGCAGTTCTTC	CASSYFWGTSGSNEQFF
TRBJ1-5	.	.	TRBV11-2	TGTGCCAGCAGCTTGCAGGGGAACCAGCCCCAGCATTTT	CASSLQGNQPQHF
TRBJ1-5	TRBD1	.	TRBV5-1	TGCGCCAGCAGCGCCACCGGGACAGGGAATCAGCCCCAGCATTTT	CASSATGTGNQPQHF
TRBJ2-7	.	.	TRBV14	TGTGCCAGCAGCCAAAGTCCCGGGACAAAAGGCGGCTCCTACGAGCAGTACTTC	CASSQSPGTKGGSYEQYF
TRBJ2-1	TRBD2	.	TRBV18	TGTGCCAGCTCACCTCCTAGCGGGAGTGGGCATGAGCAGTTCTTC	CASSPPSGSGHEQFF
TRBJ1-5	TRBD1	.	TRBV10-2	TGCGCCACCGCTGACAGGGCGTCTGATCAGCCCCAGCATTTT	CATADRASDQPQHF
TRBJ1-2	.	.	TRBV7-5	TGTGCCAGAAGTCACGACCCAGGGCTTCGGGACTATGGCTACACCTTC	CARSHDPGLRDYGYTF
TRBJ2-1	.	.	TRBV12-3/TRBV12-4	TGTGCCAGTAGACTAGTTTCTGAGCAGTTCTTC	CASRLVSEQFF
TRBJ2-7	TRBD2	.	TRBV3-1/TRBV3-2	TGTGCCAGCAGCCAAGACACCACTAGCGGAGCCTACGAGCAGTACTTC	CASSQDTTSGAYEQYF
TRBJ1-5	.	.	TRBV6-2/TRBV6-3	TGTGCCAGCAGTTACACAGGGAACCCCAATCAGCCCCAGCATTTT	CASSYTGNPNQPQHF
TRBJ2-5	.	.	TRBV5-1	TGCGCCAGCACAAAAAGCGTGGGGGGAGAAGAGACCCAGTACTTC	CASTKSVGGEETQYF
TRBJ1-2	.	.	TRBV7-9	TGTGCCAGCAGCTTACTACAGGGAGTCCTTAACTATGGCTACACCTTC	CASSLLQGVLNYGYTF
TRBJ1-2	TRBD1	.	TRBV5-1	TGCGCCAGCAGCTCAGGGGGCGAGGACTATGGCTACACCTTC	CASSSGGEDYGYTF
TRBJ2-2	.	once	TRBV30	TGTGCCTGGAGTGTACTAGGGAACACCGGGGAGCTGTTTTTT	CAWSVLGNTGELFF
TRBJ1-1	.	.	TRBV27	TGTGCCAGCAGAAACAGACAGTGGAACACTGAAGCTTTCTTT	CASRNRQWNTEAFF
TRBJ2-1	.	.	TRBV13	TGTGCCAGCAGCCCCCTAAACTACAATGAGCAGTTCTTC	CASSPLNYNEQFF
TRBJ1-2	.	.	TRBV28	TGTGCCAGCAGTTTCGGGGGGAACTATGGCTACACCTTC	CASSFGGNYGYTF